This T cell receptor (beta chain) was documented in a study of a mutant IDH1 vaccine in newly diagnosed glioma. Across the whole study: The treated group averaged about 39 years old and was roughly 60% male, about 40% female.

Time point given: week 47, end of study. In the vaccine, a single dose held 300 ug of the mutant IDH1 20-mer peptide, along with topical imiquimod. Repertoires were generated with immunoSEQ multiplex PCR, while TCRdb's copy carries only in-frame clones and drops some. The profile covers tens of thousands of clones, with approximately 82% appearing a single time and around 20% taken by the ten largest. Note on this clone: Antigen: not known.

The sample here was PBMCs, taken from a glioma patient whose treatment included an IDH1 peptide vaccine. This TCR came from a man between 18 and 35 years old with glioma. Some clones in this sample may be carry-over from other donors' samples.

CDR3 nucleotide sequence: TGTGCCAGCTCACCCCTCGATCCGAACACCGGGGAGCTGTTTTTT. As protein: CASSPLDPNTGELFF. This rearrangement joins TRBV18 to TRBJ2-2, with D uncertain. V dropped 3 bases and J dropped 0 bases, with 8 bases sitting between them. The CDR3 loop spans 15 amino acids. From germline, CDR1 is KGHSH and CDR2 LQKENI. The entire variable domain, with the rest obtained from reference TRBV18 and TRBJ2-2, is as follows: NAGVMQNPRHLVRRRGQEARLRCSPMKGHSHVYWYRQLPEEGLKFMVYLQKENIIDESGMPKERFSAEFPKEGPSILRIQQVVRGDSAAYFCASSPLDPNTGELFFGEGSRLTVL.